The TCR beta chain described here comes from a study of blood T cell repertoires in COVID-19. About the research overall: Samples came from the United States, Italy and Spain, spanning acute and convalescent COVID-19. Sample material is recorded as cDNA or gDNA derived from T cells, B-cell-depleted T cells, or PBMCs.

Original handling: It was from reference gene primer amplification that nucleated cell counts were estimated. Assay: immunoSEQ multiplex PCR; the TCRdb copy retains only in-frame clones and omits some. Clone size and V and J calls were adopted from that table, with D and trimming inferred from the DNA. The sample comprises approximately 63,000 clones, more than 80% of which are singletons, and approximately 1.2% rests with the top ten. The material sequenced was peripheral blood. This TCR was recovered from an elderly woman with acute or convalescent COVID-19.

The CDR3 sequence: CSAYGGYGYTF. CDR3 DNA: TGCAGCGCGTACGGGGGCTATGGCTACACCTTC. The rearrangement links TRBV29-1 to TRBJ1-2; TRBD1 might be the D (5 bases). Germline V gene lookup returns CDR1 SQVTM and CDR2 ANQGSEA. The CDR3 sequence is 11 residues long. V was trimmed by 7 bases and J by 4 bases, leaving 10 bases between them.